This entry lists 30 T cell receptor beta chains sequenced from one sample in a study of cytomegalovirus exposure and HLA in healthy donors. The PCR made use of 60 Vbeta and 13 Jbeta primers. Only in-frame clones appear in the TCRdb table, and some are missing; sequencing was by immunoSEQ multiplex PCR. The sample has about 180,000 clones; just over 75% are singletons. Source material: PBMCs. These receptors came from a man between 18 and 29 years old in good health and CMV-seronegative.

The chain recombines TRBV6-5 with TRBJ1-4; maybe TRBD1 (5 bases). V gave up 7 bases and J gave up 8 bases, with 20 bases separating them. CDR1 MNHEY and CDR2 SVGAGI come from the germline V gene. This CDR3 has 15 amino acids. CDR3 residues: CASTTGRGSREKLFF. CDR3 sequence (DNA): TGTGCCAGCACTACCGGGAGGGGTTCAAGGGAAAAACTGTTTTTT.

This clone appeared a single time. The chain recombines TRBV7-3 with TRBJ1-5, with TRBD1 matching over 7 bases. Trimming cost V 9 bases and J 0 bases; bases outside gene matches: 8. This CDR3 has 15 amino acids. Per the germline V gene, CDR1 is SGHTA and CDR2 is FQGTGA. The CDR3: CASTGVLGSNQPQHF. DNA of the CDR3: TGTGCCAGTACAGGGGTTTTGGGTAGCAATCAGCCCCAGCATTTT.

As regards this clone: One end of the junction is discordant with germline, which a read error may explain. The chain uses TRBV4-2 and TRBJ2-7; the D gene is possibly TRBD1 (5 bases). This CDR3 has 14 residues. Germline lookup yields CDR1 LGHNA and CDR2 YNFKEQ. This chain's CDR3 is CASSQVLQGCITTF. As DNA, the CDR3 is TGTGCCAGCAGCCAAGTGTTGCAGGGCTGCATAACGACCTTC.

This clone was detected only once. V and J are TRBV5-1 and TRBJ2-1; TRBD2 matches at 8 bases. Germline lookup yields CDR1 SGHRS and CDR2 YFSETQ. The J segment lost 0 bases and the V segment lost 5 bases, leaving 10 bases of the junction unmatched. The CDR3 contains 17 residues. CDR3 sequence: CASSGAGAKGSYNEQFF. The CDR3 DNA sequence: TGCGCCAGCAGTGGAGCGGGGGCCAAAGGCTCCTACAATGAGCAGTTCTTC.

The V call is TRBV5-1, the J call TRBJ2-3, with 11 positions matching TRBD2. J was trimmed by 3 bases and V by 4 bases; bases with no gene match: 7. The CDR3 sequence is 16 residues long. Germline V gene sequence: CDR1 SGHRS, CDR2 YFSETQ. The CDR3 reads CASSLDGLAGTDTQYF. The CDR3 DNA reads as TGCGCCAGCAGCCTGGACGGACTAGCGGGTACAGATACGCAGTATTTT.

In its sample, this clone was seen once. The genes are TRBV11-1 and TRBJ2-3; D possibly corresponds to TRBD1 (5 bases). There are 12 residues in the CDR3. Looked up from germline, CDR1 is SGHAT and CDR2 is FQDESV (reference sequence). The V gene lost 5 bases and the J gene lost 4 bases, with 7 bases spanning the gap. CDR3 residues: CASSPGPDTQYF. In DNA, the CDR3 is TGTGCCAGCAGCCCAGGGCCAGATACGCAGTATTTT.

This clone has just a few counts. This sequence joins TRBV29-1 and TRBJ2-5; D perhaps matches TRBD2 (6 bases). The CDR3 is 14 amino acids. The V end lost 4 bases, the J end lost 3 bases, and 15 bases lay between the germline ends. Germline lookup yields CDR1 SQVTM and CDR2 ANQGSEA. The CDR3 loop is CSVAVGSGKETQYF. CDR3 nucleotides: TGCAGCGTTGCTGTGGGTAGCGGTAAAGAGACCCAGTACTTC.

The DNA of the CDR3 is TGTGCCAGCAGCCAAGATCGTGGACAGCAAGCTTTCTTT. Translation gives CASSQDRGQQAFF. The chain combines TRBV4-2 with TRBJ1-1; D may be TRBD1 (6 bases). Trimming pared 0 bases from V and 9 bases from J, leaving 11 bases between. CDR3 length equals 13 residues. Germline assignment: CDR1 LGHNA and CDR2 YNFKEQ.

This clone was found once. The gene calls are TRBV7-3 and TRBJ2-1, with 12 bases lining up with TRBD2. Unmatched junction bases numbered 6, after V lost 2 bases and J lost 4 bases. Germline CDR1 is SGHTA and CDR2 is FQGTGA. The CDR3 runs 17 residues. The CDR3 nucleotides are TGTGCCAGCAGCTTATCGGCTAGCGGGGGGGCTTACAATGAGCAGTTCTTC. It translates to CASSLSASGGAYNEQFF.

CDR3 in DNA: TGCAGCGTTGTGGGGCACTCTAGCACAGATACGCAGTATTTT. Amino acid sequence: CSVVGHSSTDTQYF. The gene calls are TRBV29-1 and TRBJ2-3, with a tentative D call TRBD1 (5 bases). This CDR3 is 14 amino acids long. The germline CDR1 and CDR2 sequences are SQVTM and ANQGSEA. The V gene lost 4 bases and the J gene lost 0 bases, with 11 bases spanning the gap.

This rearrangement joins TRBV30 to TRBJ1-4; D call uncertain. CDR1 is GTSNPN, CDR2 SVGIG, per germline (reference sequence). The germline V and J ends were trimmed by 5 bases and 6 bases, with 13 bases remaining between them. The CDR3 contains 13 residues. CDR3 loop: CAWLRQVDEKLFF. CDR3 nucleotides: TGTGCCTGGTTGCGTCAGGTGGATGAAAAACTGTTTTTT.

The V and J genes are TRBV6-5 and TRBJ1-4; possibly TRBD1 for D (6 bases). Per the germline V gene, CDR1 is MNHEY and CDR2 is SVGAGI. The CDR3 contains 15 residues. V was pared by 10 bases and J by 5 bases, with 20 bases between. CDR3 DNA sequence: TGTGCCACTCGGGACACCCCTAACGTGAATGAAAAACTGTTTTTT. Protein product: CATRDTPNVNEKLFF.

The chain carries TRBV7-6 and TRBJ2-2; D might be TRBD1 (6 bases). The ends were cut back, 0 bases at V and 0 bases at J, with 11 bases in the middle. The CDR3 spans 17 residues. Germline CDR1 reads SGHVS; CDR2 reads FNYEAQ. This CDR3 reads CASSLAGTTTNTGELFF. The DNA for the CDR3 is TGTGCCAGCAGCTTAGCCGGGACAACTACGAACACCGGGGAGCTGTTTTTT.

The rearrangement joins TRBV7-6 to TRBJ2-3, with 8 bases lining up with TRBD1. The CDR3 contains 16 residues. Per the germline V gene, CDR1 is SGHVS and CDR2 is FNYEAQ. After removal of 5 bases from V and 5 bases from J, the junction contained 12 bases not matched to a gene. The CDR3 protein is CASSKGAGQARDTQYF. CDR3 nucleotides: TGTGCCAGCAGCAAGGGGGCGGGACAGGCCCGAGATACGCAGTATTTT. Looking up the rest from reference TRBV7-6 and TRBJ2-3 gives the full variable domain: GAGVSQSPRYKVTKRGQDVALRCDPISGHVSLYWYRQALGQGPEFLTYFNYEAQQDKSGLPNDRFSAERPEGSISTLTIQRTEQRDSAMYRCASSKGAGQARDTQYFGPGTRLTVL.

This sequence joins TRBV7-2 and TRBJ2-5; D remains unclear. V lost 5 bases, J lost 5 bases, and 15 bases lay in between. Germline V gives CDR1 SGHTA, CDR2 FQGNSA. This CDR3 has 14 amino acids. The chain's CDR3 is CASSPPQRGETQYF. CDR3 coding DNA: TGTGCCAGCAGCCCCCCGCAGAGAGGCGAGACCCAGTACTTC.

CDR3 region: CASSPRGSGAYEQYF. The CDR3 DNA sequence: TGTGCCAGCTCCCCCAGGGGGTCTGGAGCCTACGAGCAGTACTTC. The rearrangement joins TRBV18 to TRBJ2-7, with 7 bases lining up with TRBD1. Germline V lookup: CDR1 KGHSH, CDR2 LQKENI. V lost 6 bases to trimming and J lost 2 bases; unmatched junction nucleotides: 10. There are 15 residues in the CDR3. Full variable domain (remainder filled in from reference TRBV18 and TRBJ2-7): NAGVMQNPRHLVRRRGQEARLRCSPMKGHSHVYWYRQLPEEGLKFMVYLQKENIIDESGMPKERFSAEFPKEGPSILRIQQVVRGDSAAYFCASSPRGSGAYEQYFGPGTRLTVT.

There are a few counts of this clone. The J gene is TRBJ1-3, the V gene TRBV30; D perhaps matches TRBD1 (6 bases). V was cut by 0 bases and J by 7 bases, with 7 bases left in between. This CDR3 spans 12 amino acids. In germline, CDR1 is GTSNPN, CDR2 SVGIG (reference sequence). CDR3 amino acids: CAWSVTGNTIYF. As DNA, the CDR3 is TGTGCCTGGAGTGTCACAGGGAACACCATATATTTT.

This CDR3 is CASRTTGIRGYTF. DNA of the CDR3: TGTGCCAGCAGAACTACAGGTATTCGGGGCTACACCTTC. V is TRBV6-6 and J is TRBJ1-2; D possibly corresponds to TRBD1 (5 bases). The CDR3 is made up of 13 amino acids. Germline CDR1 is MNHNY and CDR2 is SVGAGI (reference sequence). The ends were cut back, 6 bases at V and 8 bases at J, with 16 bases in the middle.

J is TRBJ1-2 and V is TRBV30; TRBD1 agrees at 7 bases. Germline-derived CDR1 and CDR2 are GTSNPN and SVGIG (reference sequence). The CDR3 has 14 amino acids. V lost 4 bases, J lost 5 bases, and 10 bases stayed unmatched. For the CDR3, the DNA is TGTGCCTGGAAGAAGAACAGGGGACATTATGGCTACACCTTC. Its translation is CAWKKNRGHYGYTF.

V usage is TRBV4-2 and J usage is TRBJ2-5, with TRBD2 matching 7 bases. The CDR3 length is 15 residues. Germline V gene lookup returns CDR1 LGHNA and CDR2 YNFKEQ. V lost 3 bases to trimming and J lost 1 base; unmatched junction nucleotides: 5. The CDR3 sequence: CASSQDLAGQETQYF. DNA for the CDR3: TGTGCCAGCAGCCAGGACTTAGCGGGCCAAGAGACCCAGTACTTC.

The V call is TRBV5-6, the J call TRBJ2-3, with a tentative D call TRBD2 (6 bases). Trimming shortened V by 2 bases and J by 3 bases, and 7 bases separated the two germline ends. Germline V CDR1 and CDR2: SGHDT, YYEEEE. This CDR3 has 13 amino acids. The CDR3: CASSFRGTDTQYF. The CDR3 bases are TGTGCCAGCAGCTTCCGGGGGACAGATACGCAGTATTTT.

The rearrangement uses TRBV29-1 and TRBJ2-7; tentative D call: TRBD1 (6 bases). The CDR3 loop spans 12 amino acids. The germline V and J ends were trimmed by 7 bases and 7 bases, with 17 bases remaining between them. Germline lookup yields CDR1 SQVTM and CDR2 ANQGSEA. CDR3 sequence: CSAQDRAGEQYF. CDR3 bases: TGCAGCGCGCAGGACAGAGCAGGGGAGCAGTACTTC.

This chain joins TRBV7-2 and TRBJ2-7, with 9 bases fitting TRBD1. This CDR3 is built from 14 residues. CDR1 and CDR2 from the germline V gene are SGHTA and FQGNSA. The trim removed 5 bases at V and 6 bases at J, leaving 8 bases unmatched. CDR3 bases: TGTGCCAGCAGCATTGGGGGACAGGGCCCCGAGCAGTACTTC. Protein product: CASSIGGQGPEQYF.

The chain couples TRBV6-1 to TRBJ1-1; no clear D gene. Germline V CDR1 and CDR2: MNHNS, SASEGT. The V gene lost 0 bases and the J gene lost 2 bases, with 10 bases spanning the gap. This CDR3 is built from 15 residues. For the CDR3, the DNA is TGTGCCAGCAGTGAAGCGATCCGGGTAAACACTGAAGCTTTCTTT. Translated: CASSEAIRVNTEAFF.

CDR3: CASSLWHGGSLFF. For the CDR3, the DNA is TGTGCCAGCAGCTTATGGCATGGAGGGTCTTTGTTCTTC. The chain combines TRBV7-2 with TRBJ2-1; D is perhaps TRBD2 (6 bases). Trimming stripped 2 bases from V and 15 bases from J, with 17 bases between. This CDR3 has 13 amino acids. CDR1 and CDR2 (germline): SGHTA, FQGNSA.

A single count supports this clone. The same CDR3 can be traced to other DNA sequences in this sample. J is TRBJ1-6 and V is TRBV7-2, with D possibly TRBD1 on 5 matching bases. This CDR3 spans 14 amino acids. Trimming cost V 6 bases and J 8 bases, with 14 bases left between them. The germline V gene encodes CDR1 SGHTA and CDR2 FQGNSA. CDR3 residues: CASSSDRGHSPLHF. CDR3 coding DNA: TGTGCCAGCAGTTCCGATAGGGGTCATTCACCCCTCCACTTT.

V usage is TRBV7-9 and J usage is TRBJ2-5; D gene uncertain. Germline V CDR1 and CDR2: SEHNR, FQNEAQ (reference sequence). The length of the CDR3 is 14 residues. The V end was cut by 6 bases, the J end by 4 bases, with 15 bases between. The CDR3 nucleotides read TGTGCCAGCAGTCCACCCGGTATACTAGAGACCCAGTACTTC. Translated: CASSPPGILETQYF.

The genes are TRBV5-1 and TRBJ2-3, with 11 bases that match TRBD2. J gave up 0 bases and V 0 bases, and 3 bases lay outside the gene matches. The germline CDR1 and CDR2 sequences are SGHRS and YFSETQ. This CDR3 spans 17 amino acids. The CDR3 DNA reads TGCGCCAGCAGCTTGGGTCGGACTAGCGGGAGCACAGATACGCAGTATTTT. It yields the protein CASSLGRTSGSTDTQYF.

The chain combines TRBV11-1 with TRBJ1-1; 9 nucleotides align to TRBD1. Germline trimming cut 5 bases from V and 2 bases from J; bases unmatched to any gene: 9. The CDR3 has 16 residues. CDR1 and CDR2 from the germline V gene are SGHAT and FQDESV (reference sequence). The CDR3 spells CASSRTGQGRNTEAFF. CDR3 coding DNA: TGTGCCAGCAGCCGCACGGGACAGGGCCGAAACACTGAAGCTTTCTTT.

The CDR3 protein is CASSQEGRDEAFF. CDR3 nucleotide sequence: TGCGCCAGCAGCCAAGAGGGGCGTGATGAAGCTTTCTTT. V usage is TRBV4-3 and J usage is TRBJ1-1; D is perhaps TRBD1 (5 bases). V was trimmed by 0 bases and J by 7 bases, leaving 9 bases between them. Germline V gives CDR1 LGHNA, CDR2 YSLEER. The CDR3 loop spans 13 amino acids.